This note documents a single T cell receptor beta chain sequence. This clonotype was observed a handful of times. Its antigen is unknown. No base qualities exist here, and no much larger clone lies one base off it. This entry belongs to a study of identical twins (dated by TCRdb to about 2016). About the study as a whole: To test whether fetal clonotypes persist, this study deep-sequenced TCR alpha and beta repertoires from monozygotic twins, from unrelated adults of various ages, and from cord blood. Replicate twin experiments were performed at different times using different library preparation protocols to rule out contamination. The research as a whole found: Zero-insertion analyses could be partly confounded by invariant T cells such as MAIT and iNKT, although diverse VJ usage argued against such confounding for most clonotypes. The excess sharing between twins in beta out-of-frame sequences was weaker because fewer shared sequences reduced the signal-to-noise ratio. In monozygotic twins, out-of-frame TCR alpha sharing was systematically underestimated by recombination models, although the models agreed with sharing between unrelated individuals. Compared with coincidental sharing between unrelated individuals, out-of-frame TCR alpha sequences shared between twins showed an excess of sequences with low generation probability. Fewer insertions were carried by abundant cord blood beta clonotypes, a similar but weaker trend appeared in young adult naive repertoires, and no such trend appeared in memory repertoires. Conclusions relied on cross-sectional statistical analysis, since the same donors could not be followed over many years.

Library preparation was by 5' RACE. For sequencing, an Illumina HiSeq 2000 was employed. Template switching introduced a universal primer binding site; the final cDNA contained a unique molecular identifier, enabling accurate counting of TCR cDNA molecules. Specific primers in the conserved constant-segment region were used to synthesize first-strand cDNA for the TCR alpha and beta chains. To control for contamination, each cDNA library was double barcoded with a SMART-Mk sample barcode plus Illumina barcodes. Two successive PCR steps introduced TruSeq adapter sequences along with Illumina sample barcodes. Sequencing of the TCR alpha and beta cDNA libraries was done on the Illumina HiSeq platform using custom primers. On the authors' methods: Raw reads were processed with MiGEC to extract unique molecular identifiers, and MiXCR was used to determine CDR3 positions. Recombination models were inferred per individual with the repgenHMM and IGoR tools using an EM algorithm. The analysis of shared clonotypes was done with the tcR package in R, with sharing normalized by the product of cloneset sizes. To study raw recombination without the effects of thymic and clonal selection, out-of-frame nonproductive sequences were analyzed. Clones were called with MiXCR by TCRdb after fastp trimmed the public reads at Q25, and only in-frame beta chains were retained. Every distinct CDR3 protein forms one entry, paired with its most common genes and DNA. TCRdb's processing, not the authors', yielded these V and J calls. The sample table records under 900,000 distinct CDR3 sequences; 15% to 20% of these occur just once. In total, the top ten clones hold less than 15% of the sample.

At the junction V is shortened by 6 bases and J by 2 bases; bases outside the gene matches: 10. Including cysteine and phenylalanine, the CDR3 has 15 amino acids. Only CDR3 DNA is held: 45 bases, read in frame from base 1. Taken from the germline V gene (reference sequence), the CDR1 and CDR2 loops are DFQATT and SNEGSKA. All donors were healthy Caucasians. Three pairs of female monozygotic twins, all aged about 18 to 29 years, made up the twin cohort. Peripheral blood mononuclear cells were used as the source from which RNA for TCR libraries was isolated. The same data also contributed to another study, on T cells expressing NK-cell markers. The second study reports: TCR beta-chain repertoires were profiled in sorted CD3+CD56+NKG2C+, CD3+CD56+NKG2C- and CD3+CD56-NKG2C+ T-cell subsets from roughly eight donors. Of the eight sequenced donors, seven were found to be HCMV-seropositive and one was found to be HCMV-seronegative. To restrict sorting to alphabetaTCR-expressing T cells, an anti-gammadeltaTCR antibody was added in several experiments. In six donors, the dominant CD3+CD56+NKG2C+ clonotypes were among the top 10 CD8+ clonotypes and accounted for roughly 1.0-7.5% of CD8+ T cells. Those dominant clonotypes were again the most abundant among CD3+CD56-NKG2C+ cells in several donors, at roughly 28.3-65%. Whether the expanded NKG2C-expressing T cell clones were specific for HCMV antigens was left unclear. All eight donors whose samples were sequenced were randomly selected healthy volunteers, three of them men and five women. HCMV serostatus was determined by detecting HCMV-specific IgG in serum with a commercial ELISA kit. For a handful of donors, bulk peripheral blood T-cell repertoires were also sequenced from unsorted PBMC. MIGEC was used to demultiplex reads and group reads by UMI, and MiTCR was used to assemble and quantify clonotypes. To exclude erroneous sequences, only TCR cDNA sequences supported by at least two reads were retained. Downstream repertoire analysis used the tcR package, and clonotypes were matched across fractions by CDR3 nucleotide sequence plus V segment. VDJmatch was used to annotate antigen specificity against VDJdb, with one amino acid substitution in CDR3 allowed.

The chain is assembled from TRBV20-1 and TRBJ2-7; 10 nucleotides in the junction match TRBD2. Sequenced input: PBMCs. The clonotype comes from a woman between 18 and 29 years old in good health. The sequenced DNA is TGCAGTGCCAAAGTTACTAGCGGGGATGCCTACGAGCAGTACTTC. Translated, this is CSAKVTSGDAYEQYF.